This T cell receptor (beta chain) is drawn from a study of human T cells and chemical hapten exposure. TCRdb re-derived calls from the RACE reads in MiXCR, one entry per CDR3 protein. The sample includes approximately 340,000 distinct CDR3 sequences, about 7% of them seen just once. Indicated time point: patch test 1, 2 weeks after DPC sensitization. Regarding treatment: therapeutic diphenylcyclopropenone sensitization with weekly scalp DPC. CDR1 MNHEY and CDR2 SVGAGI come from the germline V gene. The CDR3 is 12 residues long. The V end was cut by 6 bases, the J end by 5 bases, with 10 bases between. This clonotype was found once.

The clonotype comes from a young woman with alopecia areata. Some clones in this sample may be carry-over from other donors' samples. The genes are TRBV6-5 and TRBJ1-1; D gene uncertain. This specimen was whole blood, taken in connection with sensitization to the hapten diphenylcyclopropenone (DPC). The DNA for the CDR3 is TGTGCCAGCAGGGGCGGGAGTACTGAAGCTTTCTTT. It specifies CASRGGSTEAFF.